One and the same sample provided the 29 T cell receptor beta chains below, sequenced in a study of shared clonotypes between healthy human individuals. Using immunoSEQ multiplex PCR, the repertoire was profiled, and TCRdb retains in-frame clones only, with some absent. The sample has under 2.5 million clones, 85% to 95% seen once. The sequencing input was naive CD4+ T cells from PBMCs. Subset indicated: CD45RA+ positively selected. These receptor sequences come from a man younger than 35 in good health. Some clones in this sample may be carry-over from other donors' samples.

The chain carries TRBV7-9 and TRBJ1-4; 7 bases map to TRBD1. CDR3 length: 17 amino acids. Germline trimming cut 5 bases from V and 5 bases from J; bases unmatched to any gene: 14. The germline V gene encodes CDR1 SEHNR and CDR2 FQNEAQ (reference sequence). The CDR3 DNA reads TGTGCCAGCAGCATCGGGGACAACAGGGGAGGGAATGAAAAACTGTTTTTT. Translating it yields CASSIGDNRGGNEKLFF.

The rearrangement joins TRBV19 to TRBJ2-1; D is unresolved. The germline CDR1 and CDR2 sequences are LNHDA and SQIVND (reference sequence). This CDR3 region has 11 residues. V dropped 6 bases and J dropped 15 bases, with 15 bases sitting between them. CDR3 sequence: CASRTPLYGFF. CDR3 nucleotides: TGTGCCAGTAGAACCCCCCTCTACGGGTTCTTC.

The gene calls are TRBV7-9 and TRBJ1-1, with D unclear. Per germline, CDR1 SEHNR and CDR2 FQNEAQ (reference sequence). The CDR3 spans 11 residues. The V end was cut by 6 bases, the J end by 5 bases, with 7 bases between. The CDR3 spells CASRRLTEAFF. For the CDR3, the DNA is TGTGCCAGCAGGAGGCTGACTGAAGCTTTCTTT.

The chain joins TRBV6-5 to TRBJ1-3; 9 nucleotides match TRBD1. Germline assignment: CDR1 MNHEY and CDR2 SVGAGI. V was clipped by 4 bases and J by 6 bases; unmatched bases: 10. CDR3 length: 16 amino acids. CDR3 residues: CASSFAGTGSSNTIYF. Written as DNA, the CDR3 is TGTGCCAGCAGTTTCGCCGGGACAGGGAGTTCAAACACCATATATTTT.

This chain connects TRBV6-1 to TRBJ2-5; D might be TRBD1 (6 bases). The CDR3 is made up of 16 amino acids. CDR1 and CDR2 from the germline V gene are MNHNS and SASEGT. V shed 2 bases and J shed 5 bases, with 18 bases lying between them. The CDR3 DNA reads TGTGCCAGCAGTGAAAGGCGGAACAGGGTAAAGGAGACCCAGTACTTC. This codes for CASSERRNRVKETQYF.

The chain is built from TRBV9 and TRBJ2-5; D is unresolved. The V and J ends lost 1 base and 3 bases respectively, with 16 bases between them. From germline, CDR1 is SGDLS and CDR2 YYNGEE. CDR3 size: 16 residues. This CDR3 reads CASSVTPEQVEETQYF. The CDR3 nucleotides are TGTGCCAGCAGCGTAACCCCCGAGCAGGTCGAAGAGACCCAGTACTTC.

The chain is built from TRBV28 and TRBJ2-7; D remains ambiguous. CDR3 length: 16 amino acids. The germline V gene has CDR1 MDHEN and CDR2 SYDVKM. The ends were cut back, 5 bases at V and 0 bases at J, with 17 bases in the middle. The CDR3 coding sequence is TGTGCCAGCAGTCCCGATCGTTTGGGCAGCTCCTACGAGCAGTACTTC. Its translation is CASSPDRLGSSYEQYF. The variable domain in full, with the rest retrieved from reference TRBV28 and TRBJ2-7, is DVKVTQSSRYLVKRTGEKVFLECVQDMDHENMFWYRQDPGLGLRLIYFSYDVKMKEKGDIPEGYSVSREKKERFSLILESASTNQTSMYLCASSPDRLGSSYEQYFGPGTRLTVT.

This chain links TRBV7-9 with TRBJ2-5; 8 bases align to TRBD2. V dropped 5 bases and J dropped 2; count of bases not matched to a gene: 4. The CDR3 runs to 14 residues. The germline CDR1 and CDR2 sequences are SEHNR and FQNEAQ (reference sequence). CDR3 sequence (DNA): TGTGCCAGCAGCCCGGGGGGGATACAAGAGACCCAGTACTTC. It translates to CASSPGGIQETQYF.

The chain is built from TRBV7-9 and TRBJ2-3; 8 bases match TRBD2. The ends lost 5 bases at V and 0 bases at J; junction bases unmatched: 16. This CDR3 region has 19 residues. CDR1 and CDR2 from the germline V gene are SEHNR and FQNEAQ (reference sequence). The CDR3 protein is CASSRPVERGYSSTDTQYF. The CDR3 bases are TGTGCCAGCAGCCGCCCCGTGGAGCGGGGGTACTCTAGCACAGATACGCAGTATTTT.

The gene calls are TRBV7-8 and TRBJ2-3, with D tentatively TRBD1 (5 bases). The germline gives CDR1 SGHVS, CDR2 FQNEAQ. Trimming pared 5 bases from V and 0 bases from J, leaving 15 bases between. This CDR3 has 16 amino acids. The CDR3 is CASSLRQSTSTDTQYF. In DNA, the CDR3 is TGTGCCAGCAGCCTCAGACAGTCTACTAGCACAGATACGCAGTATTTT.

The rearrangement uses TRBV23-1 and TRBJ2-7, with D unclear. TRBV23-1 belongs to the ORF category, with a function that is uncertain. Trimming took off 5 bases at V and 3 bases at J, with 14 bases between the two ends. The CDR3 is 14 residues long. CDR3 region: CASSSQRTHYEQYF. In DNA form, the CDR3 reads TGCGCCAGCAGTAGTCAGAGGACCCACTACGAGCAGTACTTC.

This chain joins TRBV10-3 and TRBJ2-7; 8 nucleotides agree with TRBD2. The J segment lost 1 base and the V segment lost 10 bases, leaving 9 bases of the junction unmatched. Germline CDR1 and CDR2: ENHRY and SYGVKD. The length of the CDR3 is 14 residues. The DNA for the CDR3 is TGTGCCACAGAGCGGGAGCTAGTGTCCTACGAGCAGTACTTC. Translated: CATERELVSYEQYF.

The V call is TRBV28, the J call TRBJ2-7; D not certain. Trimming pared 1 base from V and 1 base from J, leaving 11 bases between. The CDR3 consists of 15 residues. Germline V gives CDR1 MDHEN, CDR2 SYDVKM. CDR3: CASSLSDPSSYEQYF. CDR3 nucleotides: TGTGCCAGCAGTTTATCGGACCCATCTTCCTACGAGCAGTACTTC.

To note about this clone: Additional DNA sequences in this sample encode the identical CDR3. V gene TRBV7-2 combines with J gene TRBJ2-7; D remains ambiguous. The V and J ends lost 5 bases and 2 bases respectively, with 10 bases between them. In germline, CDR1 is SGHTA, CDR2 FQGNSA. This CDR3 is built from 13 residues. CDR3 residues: CASSPGPTYEQYF. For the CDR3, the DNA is TGTGCCAGCAGCCCCGGACCCACCTACGAGCAGTACTTC.

Here the CDR3 reads CSAGYTEAFF. The CDR3 nucleotides read TGCAGTGCGGGTTACACTGAAGCTTTCTTT. The V and J genes are TRBV20-1 and TRBJ1-1; the D is unclear. Germline lookup yields CDR1 DFQATT and CDR2 SNEGSKA (reference sequence). The CDR3 extends over 10 amino acids. Trimming pared 6 bases from V and 3 bases from J, leaving 5 bases between.

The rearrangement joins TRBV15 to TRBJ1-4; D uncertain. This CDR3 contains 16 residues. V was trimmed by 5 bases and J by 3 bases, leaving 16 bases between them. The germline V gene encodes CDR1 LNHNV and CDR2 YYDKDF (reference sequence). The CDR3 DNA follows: TGTGCCACCAGCGGAGGTGGTTTCGGAGCTAATGAAAAACTGTTTTTT. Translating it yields CATSGGGFGANEKLFF.

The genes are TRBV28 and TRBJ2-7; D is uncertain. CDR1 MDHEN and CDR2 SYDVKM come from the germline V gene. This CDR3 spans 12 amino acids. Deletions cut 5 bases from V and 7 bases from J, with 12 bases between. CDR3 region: CASSPPEVEQYF. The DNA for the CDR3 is TGTGCCAGCAGTCCCCCTGAGGTGGAGCAGTACTTC.

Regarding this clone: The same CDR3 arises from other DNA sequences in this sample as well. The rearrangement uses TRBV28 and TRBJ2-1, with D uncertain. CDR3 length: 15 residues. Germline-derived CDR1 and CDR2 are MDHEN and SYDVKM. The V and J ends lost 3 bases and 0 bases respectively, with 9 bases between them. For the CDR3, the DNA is TGTGCCAGCAGTTTGTCCAGAAGCTCCTACAATGAGCAGTTCTTC. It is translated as CASSLSRSSYNEQFF.

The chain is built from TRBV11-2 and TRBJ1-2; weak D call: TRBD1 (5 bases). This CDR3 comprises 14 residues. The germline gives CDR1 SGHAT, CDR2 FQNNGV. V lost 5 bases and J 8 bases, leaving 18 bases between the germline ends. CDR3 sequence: CASSPHGTTIGYTF. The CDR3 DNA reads TGTGCCAGCAGCCCCCATGGGACTACAATCGGCTACACCTTC.

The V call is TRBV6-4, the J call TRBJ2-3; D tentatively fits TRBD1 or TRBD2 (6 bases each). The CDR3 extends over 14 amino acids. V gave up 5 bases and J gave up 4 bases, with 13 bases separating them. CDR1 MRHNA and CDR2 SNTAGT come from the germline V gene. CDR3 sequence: CASSRQEGPDTQYF. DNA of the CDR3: TGTGCCAGCAGTCGACAGGAGGGCCCAGATACGCAGTATTTT.

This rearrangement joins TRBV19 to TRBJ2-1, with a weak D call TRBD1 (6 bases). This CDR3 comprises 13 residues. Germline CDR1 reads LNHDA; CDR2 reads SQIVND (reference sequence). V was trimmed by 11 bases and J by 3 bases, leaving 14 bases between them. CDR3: CASQQGYYNEQFF. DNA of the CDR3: TGTGCCTCCCAACAGGGATACTACAATGAGCAGTTCTTC.

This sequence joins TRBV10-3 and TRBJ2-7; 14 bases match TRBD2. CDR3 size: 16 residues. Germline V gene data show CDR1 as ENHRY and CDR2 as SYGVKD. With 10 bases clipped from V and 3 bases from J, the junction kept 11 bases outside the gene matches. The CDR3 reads CATEGGLAGEDYEQYF. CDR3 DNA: TGTGCCACCGAAGGGGGACTAGCGGGAGAGGACTACGAGCAGTACTTC.

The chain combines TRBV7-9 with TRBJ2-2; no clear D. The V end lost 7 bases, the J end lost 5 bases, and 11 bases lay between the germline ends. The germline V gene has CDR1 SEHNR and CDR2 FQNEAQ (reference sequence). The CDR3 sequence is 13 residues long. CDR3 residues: CASTPFWTGELFF. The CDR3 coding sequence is TGTGCCAGCACCCCTTTCTGGACCGGGGAGCTGTTTTTT. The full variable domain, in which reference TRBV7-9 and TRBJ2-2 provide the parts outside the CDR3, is DTGVSQNPRHKITKRGQNVTFRCDPISEHNRLYWYRQTLGQGPEFLTYFQNEAQLEKSRLLSDRFSAERPKGSFSTLEIQRTEQGDSAMYLCASTPFWTGELFFGEGSRLTVL.

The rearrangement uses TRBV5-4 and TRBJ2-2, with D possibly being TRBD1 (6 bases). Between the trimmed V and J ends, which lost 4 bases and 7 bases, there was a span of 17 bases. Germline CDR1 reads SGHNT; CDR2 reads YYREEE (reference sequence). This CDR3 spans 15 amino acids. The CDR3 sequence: CASSRPGTLLGELFF. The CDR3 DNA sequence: TGTGCCAGCAGCCGTCCCGGGACACTCCTCGGGGAGCTGTTTTTT.

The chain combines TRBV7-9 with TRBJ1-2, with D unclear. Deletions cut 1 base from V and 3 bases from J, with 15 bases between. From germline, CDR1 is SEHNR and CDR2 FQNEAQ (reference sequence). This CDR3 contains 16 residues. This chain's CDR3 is CASSLGENTRDYGYTF. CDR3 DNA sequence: TGTGCCAGCAGCTTAGGCGAGAACACAAGGGACTATGGCTACACCTTC.

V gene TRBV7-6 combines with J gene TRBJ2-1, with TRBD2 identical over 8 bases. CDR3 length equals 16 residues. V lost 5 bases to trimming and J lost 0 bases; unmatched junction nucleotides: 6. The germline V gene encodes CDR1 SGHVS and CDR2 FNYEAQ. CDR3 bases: TGTGCCAGCAGCCCGCCAGGGACTAGCTCCTACAATGAGCAGTTCTTC. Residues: CASSPPGTSSYNEQFF.

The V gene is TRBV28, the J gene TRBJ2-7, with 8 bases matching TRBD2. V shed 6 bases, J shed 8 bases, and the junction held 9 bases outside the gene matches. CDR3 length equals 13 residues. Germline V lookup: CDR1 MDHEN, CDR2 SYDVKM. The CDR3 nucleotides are TGTGCCAGCAGCCCGGGACTAGGTTTTAAGCAGTACTTC. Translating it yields CASSPGLGFKQYF.

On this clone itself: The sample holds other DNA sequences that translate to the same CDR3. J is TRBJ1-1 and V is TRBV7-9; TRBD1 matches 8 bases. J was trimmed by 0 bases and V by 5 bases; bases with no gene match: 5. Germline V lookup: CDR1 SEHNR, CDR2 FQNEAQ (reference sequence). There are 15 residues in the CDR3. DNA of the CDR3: TGTGCCAGCAGCCCGGGGACAGGAGTGAACACTGAAGCTTTCTTT. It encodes CASSPGTGVNTEAFF.

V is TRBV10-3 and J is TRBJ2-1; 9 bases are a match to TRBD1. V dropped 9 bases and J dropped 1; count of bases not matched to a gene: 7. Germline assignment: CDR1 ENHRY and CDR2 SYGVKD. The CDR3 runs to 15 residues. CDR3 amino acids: CAIRRDRESYNEQFF. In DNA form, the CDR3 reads TGTGCCATTAGACGGGACAGGGAGTCCTACAATGAGCAGTTCTTC.